What follows are 14 T cell receptor beta chains derived from one specimen sequenced in a study of T cell repertoires in cytomegalovirus infection. TCRdb independently ran MiXCR on the reads; one entry per CDR3 protein. The data hold 160,000 or so distinct CDR3 sequences, with roughly a quarter observed a single time. Material for sequencing was PBMCs. The receptors come from a human donor in good health (CMV status not recorded). Some clones in this sample may be carry-over from other donors' samples.

The chain couples TRBV12-3 or TRBV12-4 to TRBJ2-7; D uncertain. There are 14 residues in the CDR3. The V gene lost 2 bases and the J gene lost 0 bases, with 8 bases spanning the gap. The CDR3 loop reads CASSLSWDSYEQYF. The CDR3 DNA is TGTGCCAGCAGTTTAAGTTGGGACTCCTACGAGCAGTACTTC.

This clonotype has more than one count but fewer than ten. The rearrangement links TRBV7-9 to TRBJ2-1; no reliable D call. With 1 base removed from V and 6 bases from J, the gap between germline ends came to 10 bases. Germline CDR1 reads SEHNR; CDR2 reads FQNEAQ (reference sequence). This CDR3 contains 14 residues. Here the CDR3 reads CASSLGLEPNEQFF. DNA of the CDR3: TGTGCCAGCAGCTTAGGTCTAGAGCCCAATGAGCAGTTCTTC.

V and J are TRBV4-1 and TRBJ2-1, with D unresolved. Germline loops: CDR1 MGHRA, CDR2 YSYEKL. The CDR3 loop spans 15 amino acids. V gave up 2 bases and J gave up 0 bases, with 8 bases separating them. As DNA, the CDR3 is TGCGCCAGCAGCCAATCGAGGAGCTCCTACAATGAGCAGTTCTTC. Encoded protein: CASSQSRSSYNEQFF.

In its sample, this clonotype was seen a few times. The genes are TRBV6-1 and TRBJ2-7; D may be TRBD2 (6 bases). The germline V gene encodes CDR1 MNHNS and CDR2 SASEGT. V was trimmed by 0 bases and J by 4 bases, leaving 10 bases between them. The CDR3 is 14 amino acids. The CDR3 spells CASSEASGGYEQYF. CDR3 coding DNA: TGTGCCAGCAGTGAAGCAAGTGGGGGGTACGAGCAGTACTTC.

The gene calls are TRBV20-1 and TRBJ2-3; 13 bases match TRBD2. This CDR3 has 14 amino acids. Per the germline V gene, CDR1 is DFQATT and CDR2 is SNEGSKA (reference sequence). Germline trimming cut 6 bases from V and 7 bases from J; bases unmatched to any gene: 7. The CDR3 DNA follows: TGCAGTGCCAGGACTAGCGGGAGTGTGAATACGCAGTATTTT. This translates into CSARTSGSVNTQYF.

This clonotype was recorded many times. The chain carries TRBV7-8 and TRBJ2-7, with 9 bases identical to TRBD1. This CDR3 comprises 17 residues. J gave up 2 bases and V 0 bases, and 8 bases lay outside the gene matches. CDR1 and CDR2 (germline): SGHVS, FQNEAQ. The CDR3 nucleotides read TGTGCCAGCAGCTTAGCAGGCCGGGACAGGGTTGCCTACGAGCAGTACTTC. It specifies CASSLAGRDRVAYEQYF.

The rearrangement uses TRBV28 and TRBJ1-2; D gene unclear. CDR3 size: 15 residues. Trimming removed 4 bases from V and 4 bases from J, with 16 bases in between. The germline CDR1 and CDR2 sequences are MDHEN and SYDVKM. The CDR3 is CASSSPTRQAYGYTF. The CDR3 bases are TGTGCCAGCAGTTCCCCCACAAGGCAGGCCTATGGCTACACCTTC.

This clonotype was recorded at least ten times. The chain combines TRBV28 with TRBJ1-2; a weak D match, TRBD1 (5 bases). The CDR3 consists of 16 residues. Deletions cut 6 bases from V and 4 bases from J, with 21 bases between. CDR1 and CDR2 (germline): MDHEN, SYDVKM. The CDR3 loop is CASSSGDGLPSYGYTF. The CDR3 region has the DNA TGTGCCAGCAGCTCCGGGGACGGCCTACCCTCCTATGGCTACACCTTC.

This clonotype has ten or more counts. The chain links TRBV11-2 to TRBJ2-2, with TRBD1 matching 7 bases. From germline, CDR1 is SGHAT and CDR2 FQNNGV. J was trimmed by 1 base and V by 5 bases; bases with no gene match: 10. CDR3 length: 17 amino acids. Here the CDR3 DNA reads TGTGCCAGCAGCCCACGCACCGGGACAGTGAACACCGGGGAGCTGTTTTTT. Residues: CASSPRTGTVNTGELFF.

In this sample, this clonotype turned up a few times. At one end, the junction sequence differs from germline, possibly due to a read error. The rearrangement joins TRBV6-1 to TRBJ1-5; D unresolved. Germline CDR1 and CDR2: MNHNS and SASEGT. The CDR3 is 12 amino acids. DNA for the CDR3: TGTGCCAGCAGTAAAGCGGGTCAGCCCCAGCATTTT. It yields the protein CASSKAGQPQHF.

The chain is built from TRBV6-1 and TRBJ2-2; possibly TRBD2 for D (7 bases). The CDR3 extends over 15 amino acids. Germline V gene sequence: CDR1 MNHNS, CDR2 SASEGT. With 2 bases removed from V and 3 bases from J, the gap between germline ends came to 10 bases. The CDR3 bases are TGTGCCAGCAGTGAAAGGGGGGGATACACCGGGGAGCTGTTTTTT. The encoded protein is CASSERGGYTGELFF.

This clonotype was observed a few times. This chain joins TRBV29-1 and TRBJ2-1; 15 bases agree with TRBD2. V lost 5 bases and J lost 4; bases outside the gene matches: 3. The CDR3 loop spans 15 amino acids. Germline V lookup: CDR1 SQVTM, CDR2 ANQGSEA. DNA for the CDR3: TGCAGCGTTCTGGGACTAGCGGGGGGATACAATGAGCAGTTCTTC. Its protein product is CSVLGLAGGYNEQFF.

This clonotype was recorded only once. The junction departs from germline at one end; a sequencing error may be responsible. The chain is built from TRBV24-1 and TRBJ2-3, with 7 nucleotides matching TRBD1. CDR3 length: 16 amino acids. Germline CDR1 and CDR2: KGHDR and SFDVKD. CDR3 region: CATSDFGTDTTGTQYF. CDR3 nucleotides: TGTGCCACCAGTGATTTCGGGACAGACACCACAGGTACGCAGTATTTT.

This clonotype was recorded many times. This chain uses TRBV19 with TRBJ2-5; D uncertain. CDR1 and CDR2 from the germline V gene are LNHDA and SQIVND (reference sequence). The CDR3 length is 12 residues. V was pared by 5 bases and J by 3 bases, with 7 bases between. This CDR3 is CASSAREETQYF. The CDR3 nucleotides are TGTGCCAGTAGTGCAAGGGAAGAGACCCAGTACTTC.